These T cell receptor beta chains were read from a single sample in a study of T cell clusters in autoimmune cytopenias. TCRdb processed the multiplex PCR reads again and assigns one entry to each CDR3 protein, with no DNA. The sample features 2,000 or so distinct CDR3 sequences, with approximately 18% in its top ten. These same data were also listed under a study on T cell repertoires in aging, cancer and after chemotherapy.

The sequenced sample was peripheral blood. All receptors come from a human donor with chronic lymphocytic leukemia. The CDR3 runs from the conserved cysteine through the conserved F or W. Only part of the rows carry a size: once, few, many, or a class if the clone is expanded.

V gene,J gene,clone size,CDR3 protein
TRBV6-1,TRBJ2-3,medium-sized,CASITITGGPITDTQYF
TRBV11-1,TRBJ2-5,medium-sized,CASSLGGLMAKETQYF
TRBV7-9,TRBJ2-5,NA,CASSLARLAGTGQETQYF
TRBV6-2/TRBV6-3,TRBJ2-3,medium-sized,CASSYPYRGADTQYF
TRBV10-2,TRBJ1-5,NA,CASRKTPNSNQPQHF
TRBV7-2,TRBJ2-7,NA,CASSWTGVGSYEQYF
TRBV7-6,TRBJ1-3,large,CASSLSGFSSGNTIYF
TRBV27,TRBJ1-2,medium-sized,CASSLSPGHYGYTF
TRBV13,TRBJ2-3,medium-sized,CASSLLTSGLDTQYF
TRBV5-4,TRBJ2-3,medium-sized,CASSLGGGTDTQYF
TRBV5-5,TRBJ2-7,NA,CASSSWDSSYEQYF
TRBV6-2/TRBV6-3,TRBJ2-3,large,CASSPTSGGADTQYF
TRBV24-1,TRBJ2-4,NA,CATSGRGIQYF
TRBV5-1,TRBJ1-5,NA,CASSAAGANQPQHF
TRBV30,TRBJ1-5,medium-sized,CAWSVSRDQPQHF
TRBV6-2/TRBV6-3,TRBJ2-7,medium-sized,CASRQLAGANSYEQYF
TRBV5-6,TRBJ1-5,medium-sized,CASSWGGGNQPQHF
TRBV6-6,TRBJ2-5,large,CASSYATSGQETQYF
TRBV11-1,TRBJ2-1,large,CASSLDRGSYNEQFF
TRBV7-6,TRBJ2-6,NA,CASSLGRGGLDGANVLTF
TRBV4-3,TRBJ1-2,NA,CASSQSYRGDGYTF
TRBV5-4,TRBJ2-2,medium-sized,CASSLGGRLNTGELFF
TRBV10-3,TRBJ2-2,large,CAISEGGDPNTGELFF
TRBV4-3,TRBJ1-3,NA,CASSPERGSGNTIYF
TRBV29-1,TRBJ2-1,large,CSVTGGPYYNEQFF
TRBV7-9,TRBJ1-5,medium-sized,CASSSLGNQPQHF
TRBV6-1,TRBJ2-7,medium-sized,CASITGQAPYEQYF
TRBV4-2,TRBJ2-1,medium-sized,CASSQGDRGYNEQFF
TRBV7-6,TRBJ2-2,medium-sized,CASSNPSGGANTGELFF
TRBV18,TRBJ2-1,medium-sized,CASSPNPLGLAGGRDEQFF
TRBV6-1,TRBJ1-1,medium-sized,CASGGFFSDFF
TRBV6-2/TRBV6-3,TRBJ2-7,medium-sized,CASSYSDTYEQYF
TRBV29-1,TRBJ1-1,large,CSVPGRLGTEAFF
TRBV7-2,TRBJ2-7,medium-sized,CASSTRDLTYEQYF
TRBV5-4,TRBJ2-3,medium-sized,CASSSGGTGFDDTQYF
TRBV12-3/TRBV12-4,TRBJ2-1,medium-sized,CASSLVLAGYNEQFF
TRBV7-3,TRBJ2-6,NA,CASSLYRAGGANVLTF
TRBV20-1,TRBJ2-2,medium-sized,CSARFVDRDTGELFF
TRBV19,TRBJ2-2,medium-sized,CASIQDRDTGELFF